The clone carrying this TCR beta chain was recorded only once. The antigen is unknown. CDR3 length equals 16 residues. CDR1 MRHNA and CDR2 SNTAGT come from the germline V gene. V was clipped by 3 bases and J by 6 bases, with 18 bases between them. The data originate from a study of shared clonotypes between healthy human individuals. The repertoire was sequenced with immunoSEQ multiplex PCR; TCRdb's copy has only in-frame clones and lacks some. The repertoire holds about 670,000 clones, with 60% to 80% as singletons. Broader study findings: Blood alone was sampled, and tissue repertoires likely differ.

Source material: memory CD4+ T cells sorted from blood. Subset reported: CD45RA-negative fraction. The chain links TRBV6-4 to TRBJ2-4; no definite D call. The receptor's source is a woman younger than 45 in good health. The CDR3 DNA follows: TGTGCCAGCAGTGATACTCCCCCAACTCTTAGAAACATTCAGTACTTC. Its translation: CASSDTPPTLRNIQYF.